This TCR beta chain was profiled in a study of CD8+CD57+ T cells in acquired aplastic anemia. General study results and limits: About 30 CD8+ CDR3 sequences occurred in both the patients and the controls.

The CDR3 sequence is 13 residues long. Looked up from germline, CDR1 is WNHNN and CDR2 is SYGVQD (reference sequence). V dropped 0 bases and J dropped 4 bases, with 7 bases sitting between them. As concerns this clonotype: No antigen is known for it.

The template for TCR beta VDJ and CDR3 sequence profiling was genomic DNA. One entry per CDR3 protein, called by TCRdb with MiXCR from the reads. This table holds 180,000 or so distinct CDR3 sequences, 35% to 50% found once. The specimen was sorted CD4+, CD8+, or CD8+CD57+ T cells (not recorded which) from PBMCs. The J gene is TRBJ2-7, the V gene TRBV10-1; D call uncertain. The receptor was derived from a human donor in good health. The CDR3 bases are TGCGCCAGCAGTGAGTCGCGGAGATACGAGCAGTACTTC. Its protein product is CASSESRRYEQYF.